The 26 T cell receptor beta chains listed next were all sequenced from one sample in a study of preoperative IRX-2 immunotherapy in early breast cancer. As for treatment: preoperative locoregional IRX-2 cytokine immunotherapy. Produced via immunoSEQ multiplex PCR; TCRdb's table is partial and in-frame only. The table includes 28,000 or so clones, around 90% detected once. The sample here was taken from a patient treated with IRX-2 immunotherapy. The receptors were gathered from a human donor with breast cancer.

This clone was recorded a few times. The genes are TRBV9 and TRBJ1-1; 9 bases agree with TRBD1. The CDR3 contains 15 residues. J gave up 4 bases and V 4 bases, and 8 bases lay outside the gene matches. Germline V CDR1 and CDR2: SGDLS, YYNGEE. The CDR3 reads CASSPTGGWGTEAFF. The CDR3 DNA sequence: TGTGCCAGCAGCCCCACAGGGGGCTGGGGCACTGAAGCTTTCTTT.

The chain is built from TRBV5-1 and TRBJ2-7, with D unclear. Deletions cut 4 bases from V and 2 bases from J, with 16 bases between. CDR1 SGHRS and CDR2 YFSETQ come from the germline V gene. The CDR3 totals 15 residues. CDR3 sequence reads: CASSQQSRAAYEQYF. CDR3 DNA: TGCGCCAGCAGCCAACAAAGCCGTGCGGCCTACGAGCAGTACTTC.

The J gene is TRBJ2-7, the V gene TRBV9, with D tentatively TRBD1 (5 bases). Trimming took off 0 bases at V and 2 bases at J, with 12 bases between the two ends. The CDR3 is made up of 15 amino acids. Germline CDR1 reads SGDLS; CDR2 reads YYNGEE. The chain's CDR3 is CASSVGQNGAYEQYF. The CDR3 nucleotides read TGTGCCAGCAGCGTAGGACAGAATGGGGCCTACGAGCAGTACTTC.

This chain uses TRBV18 with TRBJ2-5; D remains ambiguous. The germline gives CDR1 KGHSH, CDR2 LQKENI. Trimming shortened V by 1 base and J by 2 bases, and 5 bases separated the two germline ends. This CDR3 comprises 13 residues. This CDR3 reads CASSPHLQETQYF. CDR3 DNA sequence: TGTGCCAGCTCACCACACTTGCAAGAGACCCAGTACTTC.

V gene TRBV11-2 combines with J gene TRBJ1-1, with 8 bases that match TRBD1. Germline loops: CDR1 SGHAT, CDR2 FQNNGV. The CDR3 is 12 amino acids. The J segment lost 11 bases and the V segment lost 5 bases, leaving 7 bases of the junction unmatched. CDR3 DNA: TGTGCCAGCAGCGGGGACAGGCAGTCCGCTTTCTTT. This gives the protein CASSGDRQSAFF.

J is TRBJ2-1 and V is TRBV11-2; the D call may be TRBD1 or TRBD2 (6 bases each). The ends were cut back, 5 bases at V and 0 bases at J, with 17 bases in the middle. Germline CDR1 is SGHAT and CDR2 is FQNNGV. The CDR3 has 17 residues. This chain's CDR3 is CASSLVGGGLSYNEQFF. The CDR3 coding sequence is TGTGCCAGCAGCCTTGTAGGGGGAGGCCTCTCCTACAATGAGCAGTTCTTC.

The rearrangement links TRBV4-1 to TRBJ1-3; a weak D match, TRBD1 (6 bases). V was shortened by 1 base and J by 1 base, with 14 bases between the two germline ends. The CDR3 extends over 17 amino acids. Germline V gene data show CDR1 as MGHRA and CDR2 as YSYEKL. CDR3 region: CASSQVVRGWSGNTIYF. The CDR3 nucleotides read TGCGCCAGCAGCCAAGTGGTCAGGGGTTGGTCTGGAAACACCATATATTTT.

This sequence joins TRBV9 and TRBJ2-3; TRBD1 aligns across 10 bases. V shed 0 bases, J shed 4 bases, and the junction held 2 bases outside the gene matches. Germline assignment: CDR1 SGDLS and CDR2 YYNGEE. CDR3 length: 15 residues. CDR3 sequence: CASSVEGTGADTQYF. CDR3 DNA: TGTGCCAGCAGCGTAGAGGGGACAGGGGCAGATACGCAGTATTTT.

The CDR3 DNA follows: TGTGCCTACCCAAGGGGGTCTAGCCAGAATGAGCAGTTCTTC. Protein sequence: CAYPRGSSQNEQFF. The rearrangement links TRBV10-3 to TRBJ2-1; TRBD1 might be the D (6 bases). The CDR3 extends over 14 amino acids. The germline V gene has CDR1 ENHRY and CDR2 SYGVKD. V was pared by 11 bases and J by 7 bases, with 21 bases between.

J is TRBJ2-7 and V is TRBV28; D is ambiguous. CDR3 length equals 12 residues. The germline V gene encodes CDR1 MDHEN and CDR2 SYDVKM. V lost 1 base, J lost 7 bases, and 8 bases lay in between. This CDR3 reads CASSLLGREQYF. The CDR3 nucleotides read TGTGCCAGCAGTTTATTGGGCAGGGAGCAGTACTTC.

This chain connects TRBV19 to TRBJ2-3, with 7 bases lining up with TRBD1. V lost 1 base and J lost 2; bases outside the gene matches: 15. CDR1 and CDR2 from the germline V gene are LNHDA and SQIVND (reference sequence). This CDR3 has 19 amino acids. CDR3 amino acids: CASSIGTTFSTGYTDTQYF. The CDR3 nucleotides are TGTGCCAGTAGTATAGGAACTACCTTTTCGACAGGGTACACAGATACGCAGTATTTT.

This chain joins TRBV5-1 and TRBJ2-2, with D possibly TRBD2 on 5 matching bases. Germline V gives CDR1 SGHRS, CDR2 YFSETQ. The CDR3 consists of 15 residues. The germline V and J ends were trimmed by 4 bases and 1 base, with 11 bases remaining between them. CDR3 residues: CASSTRTGNTGELFF. In nucleotides, the CDR3 is TGCGCCAGCAGCACCCGGACTGGGAACACCGGGGAGCTGTTTTTT.

This chain uses TRBV5-1 with TRBJ1-4; 7 bases agree with TRBD1. This CDR3 region has 14 residues. V was clipped by 4 bases and J by 5 bases; unmatched bases: 5. The germline V gene encodes CDR1 SGHRS and CDR2 YFSETQ. CDR3 DNA: TGCGCCAGCAGCCCCCAGGGGGAGAATGAAAAACTGTTTTTT. It specifies CASSPQGENEKLFF.

The gene calls are TRBV29-1 and TRBJ1-6; D ambiguous. The germline V and J ends were trimmed by 4 bases and 7 bases, with 11 bases remaining between them. Per germline, CDR1 SQVTM and CDR2 ANQGSEA. The CDR3 loop spans 13 amino acids. The CDR3 protein is CSVASERNSPLHF. CDR3 DNA: TGCAGCGTTGCTTCGGAACGAAATTCACCCCTCCACTTT.

The chain employs TRBV6-5 and TRBJ1-5, with 7 bases that match TRBD1. Germline values: CDR1 MNHEY, CDR2 SVGAGI. The CDR3 consists of 15 residues. Trimming took 4 bases from V and 3 from J; bases not matched to a gene: 6. The CDR3 region is CASSSRDRPNQPQHF. CDR3 nucleotides: TGTGCCAGCAGTTCCCGGGACAGACCCAATCAGCCCCAGCATTTT.

The sample holds one count of this clone. The CDR3 DNA sequence: TGTGCCTGGAGTAGGACAGGAGCCAGCAGTGGCAATCAGCCCCAGCATTTT. The encoded protein is CAWSRTGASSGNQPQHF. The V call is TRBV30, the J call TRBJ1-5; 7 bases line up with TRBD1. The germline V gene encodes CDR1 GTSNPN and CDR2 SVGIG (reference sequence). The CDR3 is made up of 17 amino acids. After removal of 2 bases from V and 2 bases from J, the junction contained 12 bases not matched to a gene.

This sequence joins TRBV5-1 and TRBJ1-6, with 7 bases fitting TRBD1. V lost 4 bases to trimming and J lost 7 bases; unmatched junction nucleotides: 5. Germline loops: CDR1 SGHRS, CDR2 YFSETQ. CDR3 length equals 14 residues. CDR3 residues: CASSPGTANSPLHF. The CDR3 region has the DNA TGCGCCAGCAGCCCGGGGACAGCCAATTCACCCCTCCACTTT.

In its sample, this clone was seen a few times. This rearrangement joins TRBV7-9 to TRBJ1-2; 9 nucleotides agree with TRBD1. CDR3 length equals 16 residues. Germline V gene sequence: CDR1 SEHNR, CDR2 FQNEAQ (reference sequence). The V and J ends lost 0 bases and 3 bases, in that order; junction bases with no gene match: 5. The CDR3 region has the DNA TGTGCCAGCAGCTTAGCCCGGACAGGGGCCCACTATGGCTACACCTTC. This encodes CASSLARTGAHYGYTF.

This clone was seen more than once but under ten times. The gene calls are TRBV19 and TRBJ1-6; D might be TRBD1 (6 bases). The CDR3 contains 16 residues. The V and J ends lost 3 bases and 7 bases respectively, with 16 bases between them. Germline V gene sequence: CDR1 LNHDA, CDR2 SQIVND (reference sequence). DNA for the CDR3: TGTGCCAGTAGTATCTGGGGACAAGCGAAAAATTCACCCCTCCACTTT. Its translation: CASSIWGQAKNSPLHF.

The table lists this clone with a few counts. The chain links TRBV18 to TRBJ2-3, with no clear D. This CDR3 contains 13 residues. Trimming removed 3 bases from V and 2 bases from J, with 6 bases in between. CDR1 KGHSH and CDR2 LQKENI come from the germline V gene. The CDR3 coding sequence is TGTGCCAGCTCACCGGGCACCACAGATACGCAGTATTTT. Its protein product is CASSPGTTDTQYF.

This chain joins TRBV9 and TRBJ2-1; possible D gene TRBD2, 6 bases. This CDR3 is 14 amino acids long. Germline values: CDR1 SGDLS, CDR2 YYNGEE. Trimming shortened V by 7 bases and J by 4 bases, and 15 bases separated the two germline ends. CDR3 in amino acids: CASLKGTDYNEQFF. CDR3 sequence (DNA): TGTGCCAGCTTGAAGGGGACTGATTACAATGAGCAGTTCTTC.

The rearrangement links TRBV28 to TRBJ2-3, with 8 bases aligning to TRBD2. The germline V gene encodes CDR1 MDHEN and CDR2 SYDVKM. The CDR3 spans 17 residues. The trim removed 4 bases at V and 3 bases at J, leaving 12 bases unmatched. This chain's CDR3 is CASSSTGGGRRTDTQYF. The CDR3 DNA reads as TGTGCCAGCAGTTCGACGGGGGGCGGGAGGCGGACAGATACGCAGTATTTT.

This chain uses TRBV21-1 with TRBJ2-6. TRBV21-1 is a documented pseudogene. CDR3 length: 15 amino acids. CDR3 region: CASSKALPGANVLTF. CDR3 coding DNA: TGTGCCAGCAGCAAAGCGCTTCCTGGGGCCAACGTCCTGACTTTC.

This sequence joins TRBV2 and TRBJ1-5, with TRBD1 matching over 7 bases. The CDR3 is 15 residues long. With V trimmed by 6 bases and J by 2 bases, 7 bases remained unmatched. The germline V gene encodes CDR1 SNHLY and CDR2 FYNNEI. In DNA form, the CDR3 reads TGTGCCAGCAGAAAGACAGGGTTCGGCAATCAGCCCCAGCATTTT. Its translation is CASRKTGFGNQPQHF.

In its sample, this clone was seen once. CDR3 bases: TGTGCCAGCAGCTTAGCCCGTACCACCGGGGAGCTGTTTTTT. As protein: CASSLARTTGELFF. The chain combines TRBV7-2 with TRBJ2-2; no firm D call. Trimming took off 0 bases at V and 4 bases at J, with 6 bases between the two ends. CDR3 length: 14 residues. Per germline, CDR1 SGHTA and CDR2 FQGNSA.

V and J are TRBV4-3 and TRBJ2-3; D uncertain. This CDR3 is 15 amino acids long. Deletions cut 0 bases from V and 8 bases from J, with 15 bases between. The germline gives CDR1 LGHNA, CDR2 YSLEER. CDR3 nucleotides: TGCGCCAGCAGCCAAGAGGGCCTCGGTGTTTCTACGCAGTATTTT. This sequence encodes CASSQEGLGVSTQYF.